What follows are 18 T cell receptor beta chains derived from one specimen sequenced in a study of blood T cell repertoires in COVID-19. The repertoire was sequenced with immunoSEQ multiplex PCR; TCRdb's copy has only in-frame clones and lacks some. The sample holds about 350,000 clones; 87% are singletons and the top ten take about 6%. The sequencing input was peripheral blood. The receptors here all came from a woman aged 50 to 65 with COVID-19, enrolled during active disease.

The rearrangement joins TRBV6-6 to TRBJ2-1; unclear D gene. Looked up from germline, CDR1 is MNHNY and CDR2 is SVGAGI (reference sequence). Trimming took off 6 bases at V and 6 bases at J, with 12 bases between the two ends. The CDR3 consists of 13 residues. The CDR3 sequence is CASSPDFSNEQFF. CDR3 in DNA: TGTGCCAGCAGCCCTGACTTCTCCAATGAGCAGTTCTTC.

This chain connects TRBV7-2 to TRBJ2-3, with a possible D match to TRBD2 (6 bases). The germline V gene encodes CDR1 SGHTA and CDR2 FQGNSA. This CDR3 is 18 amino acids long. V was cut by 2 bases and J by 5 bases, with 23 bases left in between. In nucleotides, the CDR3 is TGTGCCAGCAGCTTAATCCGGAGGAGGGTTCGTGTCTTAGATACGCAGTATTTT. Its protein product is CASSLIRRRVRVLDTQYF.

In DNA, the CDR3 is TGTGCCAGCAGCCCGCGGGGGCGCATCTACAATGAGCAGTTCTTC. This encodes CASSPRGRIYNEQFF. This chain joins TRBV3-1 (or the pseudogene TRBV3-2) and TRBJ2-1, with D perhaps TRBD2 (7 bases). The CDR3 totals 15 residues. From germline, CDR1 is LGHDT and CDR2 YNNKEL (reference sequence). V was shortened by 4 bases and J by 3 bases, with 13 bases between the two germline ends.

The V gene is TRBV4-3, the J gene TRBJ2-7; 10 bases line up with TRBD2. The trim removed 0 bases at V and 3 bases at J, leaving 5 bases unmatched. Germline loops: CDR1 LGHNA, CDR2 YSLEER. The CDR3 has 16 amino acids. The CDR3 loop reads CASSQDKTSGNYEQYF. The CDR3 nucleotides read TGCGCCAGCAGCCAAGATAAAACTAGCGGGAACTACGAGCAGTACTTC.

The rearrangement links TRBV19 to TRBJ1-5; perhaps TRBD1 as D (5 bases). V lost 5 bases to trimming and J lost 0 bases, with 17 bases between them. This CDR3 spans 17 amino acids. Germline V gives CDR1 LNHDA, CDR2 SQIVND (reference sequence). The CDR3 coding sequence is TGTGCCAGTAGTTCCGGACACTCAATATCTAGCAATCAGCCCCAGCATTTT. Residues: CASSSGHSISSNQPQHF.

CDR3: CASSLAGEDNEQFF. CDR3 in DNA: TGTGCCAGCAGTTTAGCGGGGGAGGACAATGAGCAGTTCTTC. The genes are TRBV28 and TRBJ2-1, with 7 bases fitting TRBD2. The CDR3 extends over 14 amino acids. The J segment lost 5 bases and the V segment lost 2 bases, leaving 3 bases of the junction unmatched. Germline CDR1 is MDHEN and CDR2 is SYDVKM.

The rearrangement uses TRBV9 and TRBJ1-3, with no clear D. There are 15 residues in the CDR3. Germline CDR1 and CDR2: SGDLS and YYNGEE. Trimming took off 3 bases at V and 0 bases at J, with 10 bases between the two ends. CDR3 sequence reads: CASSDYSTSGNTIYF. The CDR3 coding sequence is TGTGCCAGCAGCGATTACAGTACCTCTGGAAACACCATATATTTT.

This chain connects TRBV11-1 to TRBJ1-2, with a possible D match to TRBD1 (5 bases). CDR3 length: 12 amino acids. Germline V lookup: CDR1 SGHAT, CDR2 FQDESV (reference sequence). V lost 3 bases, J lost 8 bases, and 10 bases lay in between. In nucleotides, the CDR3 is TGTGCCAGCAGCTTGGGGGGAAGCGGCTACACCTTC. Translating gives CASSLGGSGYTF.

The gene calls are TRBV24-1 and TRBJ2-1, with 12 bases lining up with TRBD2. Trimming removed 1 base from V and 5 bases from J; junction bases left unmatched: 2. The germline V gene encodes CDR1 KGHDR and CDR2 SFDVKD. The CDR3 has 16 residues. CDR3 amino acids: CATSDFGLAGNNEQFF. For the CDR3, the DNA is TGTGCCACCAGTGATTTCGGACTAGCGGGGAACAATGAGCAGTTCTTC.

The gene calls are TRBV7-9 and TRBJ2-5; no firm D call. CDR3 length: 12 residues. Trimming left V 1 base short and J 12 bases short, with 12 bases between. Looked up from germline, CDR1 is SEHNR and CDR2 is FQNEAQ (reference sequence). The DNA for the CDR3 is TGTGCCAGCAGCTTAGTACCAGGTCGAGAGTACTTC. It encodes CASSLVPGREYF.

The chain recombines TRBV6-2 or TRBV6-3 with TRBJ2-5; maybe TRBD1 (6 bases). V lost 4 bases and J lost 1, with 10 bases in between. This CDR3 is 14 amino acids long. CDR1 is MNHEY, CDR2 SVGEGT, per germline. CDR3 nucleotides: TGTGCCAGCAGTTCCTCGGACAGCCAAGAGACCCAGTACTTC. This codes for CASSSSDSQETQYF.

This chain links TRBV11-3 with TRBJ2-7; 7 nucleotides match TRBD1. The germline gives CDR1 SGHNT, CDR2 YENEEA. V lost 1 base to trimming and J lost 1 base; unmatched junction nucleotides: 4. This CDR3 contains 15 residues. The CDR3 loop is CASSLGDRPSYEQYF. Here the CDR3 DNA reads TGTGCCAGCAGCTTAGGGGACAGACCATCCTACGAGCAGTACTTC.

The chain combines TRBV19 with TRBJ2-7; D is perhaps TRBD2 (7 bases). This CDR3 comprises 15 residues. Germline V gene sequence: CDR1 LNHDA, CDR2 SQIVND (reference sequence). V lost 1 base and J lost 2, with 12 bases in between. The CDR3 protein is CASSIAGGGAYEQYF. CDR3 bases: TGTGCCAGTAGTATAGCGGGCGGGGGCGCCTACGAGCAGTACTTC.

The chain links TRBV2 to TRBJ2-7; 14 nucleotides line up with TRBD2. Germline CDR1 SNHLY, CDR2 FYNNEI. The CDR3 length is 16 residues. The junction had 8 bases not matched to a gene; V was cut back by 6 bases and J by 4 bases. CDR3 amino acids: CASSQGLAGVGYEQYF. CDR3 nucleotide sequence: TGTGCCAGCAGCCAGGGACTAGCGGGAGTTGGGTACGAGCAGTACTTC.

The chain combines TRBV4-2 with TRBJ2-4; 9 nucleotides match TRBD1. Per the germline V gene, CDR1 is LGHNA and CDR2 is YNFKEQ. Losses at the gene ends were 4 bases for V and 3 bases for J; bases not matched to a gene: 10. The CDR3 loop spans 17 amino acids. CDR3 sequence reads: CASSPGTGNWDKNIQYF. In DNA form, the CDR3 reads TGTGCCAGCAGCCCCGGGACAGGGAATTGGGACAAAAACATTCAGTACTTC.

This rearrangement joins TRBV6-6 to TRBJ1-1; the D is unclear. CDR3 size: 15 residues. The germline CDR1 and CDR2 sequences are MNHNY and SVGAGI (reference sequence). V lost 6 bases, J lost 8 bases, and 22 bases lay in between. The DNA of the CDR3 is TGTGCCAGCAGAGTTAGCCCCATCACCGGGGAAGAAGCTTTCTTT. Its translation: CASRVSPITGEEAFF.

The chain joins TRBV27 to TRBJ2-7; 8 positions agree with TRBD1. The germline CDR1 and CDR2 sequences are MNHEY and SMNVEV (reference sequence). The CDR3 loop spans 14 amino acids. The V and J ends lost 10 bases and 6 bases, in that order; junction bases with no gene match: 14. The CDR3 region is CATARTGNDREQYF. Here the CDR3 DNA reads TGTGCCACAGCGAGGACAGGGAACGATCGCGAGCAGTACTTC.

As for this clone: At one end, the junction sequence differs from germline, possibly due to a read error. CDR3 in amino acids: CSVVGVGQDAIF. DNA of the CDR3: TGCAGCGTCGTCGGGGTTGGACAGGACGCGATCTTC. The chain combines TRBV29-1 with TRBJ2-1, with 7 bases fitting TRBD1. The CDR3 loop spans 12 amino acids. Looked up from germline, CDR1 is SQVTM and CDR2 is ANQGSEA.